A selection of T cell receptor beta chains follows, all from one sample in a study of blood T cell repertoires in COVID-19. Using immunoSEQ multiplex PCR, the repertoire was profiled, and TCRdb retains in-frame clones only, with some absent. The data hold 56,000 or so clones, with under 90% observed a single time. Sample: peripheral blood. All receptors derive from a human donor in a cohort sampled during active COVID-19. Each CDR3 is given with its conserved first and last residue. D genes are given only for firm matches. Clone size is not always given. Where it is, it says once, few, many or a class for expanded clones.

clone_size,j_call,d_call,v_call,cdr3_aa,cdr3_nt
NA,TRBJ1-2,NA,TRBV28,CASRPGGYGYTF,TGTGCCAGCAGGCCCGGAGGGTATGGCTACACCTTC
NA,TRBJ1-1,NA,TRBV5-4,CASSFNGGGMNTEAFF,TGTGCCAGCAGCTTCAACGGGGGGGGGATGAACACTGAAGCTTTCTTT
NA,TRBJ2-7,TRBD2,TRBV5-1,CASSLERTSIYEQYF,TGCGCCAGCAGCTTGGAAAGGACTAGTATATACGAGCAGTACTTC
NA,TRBJ1-4,TRBD1,TRBV2,CASSARDRPTNEKLFF,TGTGCCAGCAGTGCCCGGGACAGGCCAACTAATGAAAAACTGTTTTTT
NA,TRBJ2-3,NA,TRBV6-5,CASSYWPATDTQYF,TGTGCCAGCAGTTACTGGCCAGCGACAGATACGCAGTATTTT
NA,TRBJ1-5,NA,TRBV27,CASSLRGRSNQPQHF,TGTGCCAGCAGTTTAAGGGGTCGTAGCAATCAGCCCCAGCATTTT
NA,TRBJ1-3,NA,TRBV5-6,CASSLGLYSGNTIYF,TGTGCCAGCAGCTTGGGCCTCTACTCTGGAAACACCATATATTTT
NA,TRBJ1-1,NA,TRBV7-9,CASSQGQGKALF,TGTGCCAGCAGCCAAGGACAAGGGAAGGCTCTCTTT
NA,TRBJ1-5,TRBD1,TRBV6-4,CASSPTGTGNQPQHF,TGTGCCAGCAGTCCGACCGGGACAGGGAATCAGCCCCAGCATTTT
NA,TRBJ2-5,TRBD2,TRBV5-4,CASSLAGVQETQYF,TGTGCCAGCAGCTTAGCGGGGGTGCAAGAGACCCAGTACTTC
few,TRBJ2-3,NA,TRBV9,CASSVAGGRTDTQYF,TGTGCCAGCAGCGTAGCGGGGGGCCGGACAGATACGCAGTATTTT
NA,TRBJ2-2,NA,TRBV9,CASSVGRATGELFF,TGTGCCAGCAGCGTAGGGAGAGCTACCGGGGAGCTGTTTTTT
NA,TRBJ2-1,TRBD2,TRBV28,CASSPGQASGRANEQFF,TGTGCCAGCAGTCCAGGGCAGGCTAGCGGGAGGGCCAATGAGCAGTTCTTC
NA,TRBJ1-2,NA,TRBV5-1,CASSLGPRGGYTF,TGCGCCAGCAGCTTGGGCCCAAGGGGAGGCTACACCTTC
NA,TRBJ1-5,TRBD1,TRBV27,CASSLIGTGYNQPQHF,TGTGCCAGCAGTTTAATCGGGACAGGGTACAATCAGCCCCAGCATTTT
NA,TRBJ2-3,NA,TRBV19,CASSIRGWADTQYF,TGTGCCAGTAGTATTCGCGGGTGGGCAGATACGCAGTATTTT
NA,TRBJ2-7,TRBD2,TRBV28,CASRKGLAGRNEQYF,TGTGCCAGCAGAAAGGGACTAGCGGGAAGGAACGAGCAGTACTTC
NA,TRBJ2-7,NA,TRBV19,CASRRGTGDHYEQYF,TGTGCCAGTAGGCGGGGGACAGGCGACCACTACGAGCAGTACTTC
NA,TRBJ1-2,NA,TRBV7-2,CASSLTGSYGYTF,TGTGCCAGCAGCCTCACAGGGAGCTATGGCTACACCTTC
NA,TRBJ2-5,NA,TRBV25-1,CASSEPNRDQETQYF,TGTGCCAGCAGTGAACCGAACAGGGATCAAGAGACCCAGTACTTC
NA,TRBJ1-5,TRBD1,TRBV15,CATSRVGQGSQPQHF,TGTGCCACCAGCAGAGTGGGACAGGGAAGTCAGCCCCAGCATTTT
NA,TRBJ2-7,NA,TRBV7-2,CASSFSIPGEQYF,TGTGCCAGCAGCTTTTCAATCCCGGGGGAGCAGTACTTC
NA,TRBJ2-5,NA,TRBV5-4,CASSQDRLETQYF,TGTGCCAGCAGCCAAGACAGGTTGGAGACCCAGTACTTC
few,TRBJ2-7,TRBD2,TRBV3-1/TRBV3-2,CASSHLAVSYEQYF,TGTGCCAGCAGCCATCTAGCGGTGAGTTACGAGCAGTACTTC
NA,TRBJ2-1,NA,TRBV28,CASSPGWSSYNEQFF,TGTGCCAGCAGTCCAGGGTGGAGCTCCTACAATGAGCAGTTCTTC
NA,TRBJ1-5,NA,TRBV5-4,CASSQGPVLGQPQHF,TGTGCCAGTTCGCAGGGGCCAGTACTCGGTCAGCCCCAGCATTTT
once,TRBJ2-7,TRBD2,TRBV9,CASSTGPSGLSSYEQYF,TGTGCCAGCAGCACAGGGCCTAGCGGGCTTTCCTCCTACGAGCAGTACTTC
NA,TRBJ2-2,NA,TRBV5-1,CASTLSRGSTGELFF,TGCGCCAGCACCCTGAGTCGGGGGAGCACCGGGGAGCTGTTTTTT
medium-sized,TRBJ2-2,TRBD2,TRBV27,CASSSTSGGELFF,TGTGCCAGCAGTAGCACTAGCGGCGGGGAGCTGTTTTTT
medium-sized,TRBJ2-7,TRBD1,TRBV19,CASSPGQWDGYEQYF,TGTGCCAGTAGTCCGGGACAGTGGGACGGATACGAGCAGTACTTC
NA,TRBJ2-4,TRBD2,TRBV6-5,CAGKAGGPYDIQYF,TGTGCCGGAAAAGCGGGAGGGCCATACGACATTCAGTACTTC
NA,TRBJ2-2,TRBD1,TRBV3-1/TRBV3-2,CASSPRTGYTGELFF,TGTGCCAGCAGCCCTAGGACAGGGTACACCGGGGAGCTGTTTTTT
few,TRBJ2-3,NA,TRBV30,CAWAGRDTDTQYF,TGTGCCTGGGCGGGGAGAGACACAGATACGCAGTATTTT